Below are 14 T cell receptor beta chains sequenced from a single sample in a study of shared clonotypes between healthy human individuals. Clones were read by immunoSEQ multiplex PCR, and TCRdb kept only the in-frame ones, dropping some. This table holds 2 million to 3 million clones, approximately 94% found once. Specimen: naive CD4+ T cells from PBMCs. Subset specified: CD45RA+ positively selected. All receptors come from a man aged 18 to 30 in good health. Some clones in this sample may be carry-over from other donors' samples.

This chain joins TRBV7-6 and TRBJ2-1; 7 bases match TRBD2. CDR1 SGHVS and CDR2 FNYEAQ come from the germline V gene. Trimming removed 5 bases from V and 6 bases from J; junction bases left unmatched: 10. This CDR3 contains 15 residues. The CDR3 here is CASSQQTGTINEQFF. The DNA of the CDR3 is TGTGCCAGCAGCCAACAGACCGGGACTATCAATGAGCAGTTCTTC.

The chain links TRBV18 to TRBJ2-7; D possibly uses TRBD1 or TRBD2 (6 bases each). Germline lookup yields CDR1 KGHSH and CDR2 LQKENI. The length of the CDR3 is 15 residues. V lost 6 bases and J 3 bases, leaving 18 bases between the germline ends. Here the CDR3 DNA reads TGTGCCAGCTCCCCTTCTGGGGGGCTGAGCTACGAGCAGTACTTC. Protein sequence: CASSPSGGLSYEQYF.

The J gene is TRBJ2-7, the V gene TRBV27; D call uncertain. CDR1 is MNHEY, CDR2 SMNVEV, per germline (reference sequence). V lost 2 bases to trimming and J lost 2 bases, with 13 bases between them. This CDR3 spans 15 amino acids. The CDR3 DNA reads TGTGCCAGCAGTTTAGGATCCGCTGGCACCTACGAGCAGTACTTC. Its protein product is CASSLGSAGTYEQYF.

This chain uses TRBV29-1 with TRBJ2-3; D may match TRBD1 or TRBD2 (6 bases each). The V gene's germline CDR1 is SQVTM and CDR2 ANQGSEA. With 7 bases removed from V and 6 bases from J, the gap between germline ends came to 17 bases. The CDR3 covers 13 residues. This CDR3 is CSGDSGGGDTQYF. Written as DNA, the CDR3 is TGCAGCGGAGATAGCGGAGGGGGGGATACGCAGTATTTT.

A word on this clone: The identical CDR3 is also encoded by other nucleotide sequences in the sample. The CDR3 spells CSAPRGETQYF. CDR3 nucleotide sequence: TGCAGTGCTCCTAGAGGGGAGACCCAGTACTTC. The chain couples TRBV20-1 to TRBJ2-5, with D tentatively TRBD2 (5 bases). There are 11 residues in the CDR3. Germline V CDR1 and CDR2: DFQATT, SNEGSKA (reference sequence). V lost 5 bases and J 5 bases, leaving 9 bases between the germline ends.

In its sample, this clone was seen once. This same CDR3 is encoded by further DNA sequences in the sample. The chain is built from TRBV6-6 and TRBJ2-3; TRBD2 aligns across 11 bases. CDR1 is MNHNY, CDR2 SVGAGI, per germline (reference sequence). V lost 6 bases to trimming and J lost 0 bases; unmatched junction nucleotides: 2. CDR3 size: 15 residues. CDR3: CASRWTSGSTDTQYF. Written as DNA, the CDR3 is TGTGCCAGCAGGTGGACTAGCGGGAGCACAGATACGCAGTATTTT.

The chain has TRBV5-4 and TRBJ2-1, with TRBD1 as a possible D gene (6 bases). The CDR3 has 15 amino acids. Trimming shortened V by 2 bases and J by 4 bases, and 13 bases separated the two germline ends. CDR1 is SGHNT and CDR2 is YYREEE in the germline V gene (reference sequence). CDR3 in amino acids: CASSLGGSLYNEQFF. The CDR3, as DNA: TGTGCCAGCAGCTTAGGGGGAAGTCTATACAATGAGCAGTTCTTC.

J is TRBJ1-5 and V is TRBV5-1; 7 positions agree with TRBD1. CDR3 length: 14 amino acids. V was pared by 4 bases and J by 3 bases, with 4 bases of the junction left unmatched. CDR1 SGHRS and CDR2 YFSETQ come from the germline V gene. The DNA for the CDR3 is TGCGCCAGCAGCCCAGGGGGGATCAATCAGCCCCAGCATTTT. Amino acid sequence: CASSPGGINQPQHF.

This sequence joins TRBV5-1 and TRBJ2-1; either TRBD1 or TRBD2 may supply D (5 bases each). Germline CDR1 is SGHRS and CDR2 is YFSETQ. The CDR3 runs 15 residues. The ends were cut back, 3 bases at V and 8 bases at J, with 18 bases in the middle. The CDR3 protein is CASSWGSNIDHEQFF. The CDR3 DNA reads TGCGCCAGCAGCTGGGGGTCAAACATAGACCATGAGCAGTTCTTC.

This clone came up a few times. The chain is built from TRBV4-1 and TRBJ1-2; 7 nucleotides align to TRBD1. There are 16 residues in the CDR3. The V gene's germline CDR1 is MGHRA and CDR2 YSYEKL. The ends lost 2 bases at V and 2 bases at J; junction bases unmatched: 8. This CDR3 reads CASSQPARGFNYGYTF. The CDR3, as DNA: TGCGCCAGCAGCCAACCCGCCAGGGGGTTCAACTATGGCTACACCTTC.

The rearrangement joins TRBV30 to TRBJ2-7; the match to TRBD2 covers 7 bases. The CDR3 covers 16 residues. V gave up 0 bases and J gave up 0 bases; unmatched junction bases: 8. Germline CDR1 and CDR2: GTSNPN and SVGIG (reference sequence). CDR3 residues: CAWSVPSGGSSYEQYF. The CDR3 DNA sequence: TGTGCCTGGAGTGTACCCTCCGGGGGGAGCTCCTACGAGCAGTACTTC.

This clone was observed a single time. CDR3 sequence: CASSNPGGAHGYTF. For the CDR3, the DNA is TGTGCCAGCAGCAACCCAGGGGGCGCCCATGGCTACACCTTC. This chain links TRBV6-5 with TRBJ1-2; 8 bases agree with TRBD1. The CDR3 has 14 residues. CDR1 and CDR2 (germline): MNHEY, SVGAGI. With 6 bases clipped from V and 6 bases from J, the junction kept 9 bases outside the gene matches.

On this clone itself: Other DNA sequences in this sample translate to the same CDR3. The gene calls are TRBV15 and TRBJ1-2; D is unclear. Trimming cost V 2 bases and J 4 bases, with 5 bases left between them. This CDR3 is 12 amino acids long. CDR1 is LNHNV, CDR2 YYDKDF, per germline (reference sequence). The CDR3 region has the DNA TGTGCCACCAGCAGACAAGGCTATGGCTACACCTTC. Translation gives CATSRQGYGYTF.

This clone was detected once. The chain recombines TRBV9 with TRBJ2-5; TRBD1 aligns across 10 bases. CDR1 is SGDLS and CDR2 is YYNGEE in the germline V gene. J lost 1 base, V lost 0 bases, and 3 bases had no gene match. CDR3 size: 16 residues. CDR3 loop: CASSVGQGASQETQYF. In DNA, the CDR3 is TGTGCCAGCAGCGTAGGACAGGGGGCCAGCCAAGAGACCCAGTACTTC.